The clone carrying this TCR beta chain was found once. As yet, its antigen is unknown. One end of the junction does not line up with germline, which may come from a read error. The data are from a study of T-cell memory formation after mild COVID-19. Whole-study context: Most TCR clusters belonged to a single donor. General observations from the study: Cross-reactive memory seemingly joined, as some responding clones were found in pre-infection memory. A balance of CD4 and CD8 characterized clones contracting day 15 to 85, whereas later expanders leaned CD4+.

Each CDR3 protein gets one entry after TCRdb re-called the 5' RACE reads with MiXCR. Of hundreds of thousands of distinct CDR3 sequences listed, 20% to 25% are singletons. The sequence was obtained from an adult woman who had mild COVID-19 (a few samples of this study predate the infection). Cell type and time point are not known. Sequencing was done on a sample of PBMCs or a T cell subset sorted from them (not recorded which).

CDR3 bases: TGTGCTAGCAGCTCCCCCGGGACAGGGTCTAACTCTGGGGCCAACGTCCTGACTTTC. The encoded protein is CASSSPGTGSNSGANVLTF. V and J are TRBV7-7 and TRBJ2-6, with TRBD1 matching over 9 bases. This CDR3 is 19 amino acids long. CDR1 is SSHAT, CDR2 FNYEAQ, per germline (reference sequence).